This passage covers 6 T cell receptor beta chains from one sample sequenced in a study of T-cell memory formation after mild COVID-19. TCRdb re-analysed the 5' RACE reads in MiXCR, keeping a single row per CDR3 protein. The data hold around 310,000 distinct CDR3 sequences, with around 15% observed a single time. Source material: PBMCs or a T cell subset sorted from them (not recorded which). These receptors came from a man between 18 and 35 years old who had mild COVID-19 (a few samples of this study predate the infection). Cell type and time point are not known.

The table lists this clonotype with a few counts. The rearrangement links TRBV23-1 to TRBJ2-4; D possibly corresponds to TRBD1 (5 bases). TRBV23-1 is sorted into the ORF group, with uncertain function. The CDR3 runs 14 residues. The ends were cut back, 6 bases at V and 8 bases at J, with 17 bases in the middle. The DNA for the CDR3 is TGCGCCAGCAGCTGGACACAGGTTACGGACATTCAGTACTTC. Residues: CASSWTQVTDIQYF.

This clonotype was seen a handful of times. The V gene is TRBV10-3, the J gene TRBJ1-4; TRBD1 agrees at 7 bases. The CDR3 length is 15 residues. Germline V gene lookup returns CDR1 ENHRY and CDR2 SYGVKD. V dropped 6 bases and J dropped 8; count of bases not matched to a gene: 12. The chain's CDR3 is CAISTLSGGKEKLFF. The CDR3 DNA reads as TGTGCCATCAGCACCCTCTCAGGGGGGAAGGAAAAACTGTTTTTT.

V gene TRBV7-2 combines with J gene TRBJ2-7, with D perhaps TRBD2 (6 bases). The CDR3 sequence is 15 residues long. The germline V gene has CDR1 SGHTA and CDR2 FQGNSA. The V gene lost 4 bases and the J gene lost 3 bases, with 16 bases spanning the gap. Here the CDR3 DNA reads TGTGCCAGCAGCTCCGGACTACAGAGTATCTACGAGCAGTACTTC. It is translated as CASSSGLQSIYEQYF.

This clonotype was observed many times. This chain joins TRBV20-1 and TRBJ2-2; no firm D call. Trimming took off 2 bases at V and 6 bases at J, with 10 bases between the two ends. In germline, CDR1 is DFQATT, CDR2 SNEGSKA (reference sequence). This CDR3 is built from 13 residues. Written as DNA, the CDR3 is TGCAGTGCTAGAAAAATGGTTTCCGGGGAGCTGTTTTTT. It yields the protein CSARKMVSGELFF.

V usage is TRBV7-2 and J usage is TRBJ2-5, with D perhaps matching TRBD1 (6 bases). The CDR3 totals 13 residues. Germline CDR1 and CDR2: SGHTA and FQGNSA. Trimming removed 2 bases from V and 7 bases from J, with 11 bases in between. CDR3 in amino acids: CASSLQGLSTQYF. In DNA, the CDR3 is TGTGCCAGCAGCTTACAGGGGCTCTCGACCCAGTACTTC. The full variable domain, with the rest looked up from reference TRBV7-2 and TRBJ2-5, is GAGVSQSPSNKVTEKGKDVELRCDPISGHTALYWYRQSLGQGLEFLIYFQGNSAPDKSGLPSDRFSAERTGGSVSTLTIQRTQQEDSAVYLCASSLQGLSTQYFGPGTRLLVL.

The rearrangement joins TRBV6-2 or TRBV6-3 to TRBJ2-7, with D tentatively TRBD2 (5 bases). The V and J ends lost 5 bases and 5 bases respectively, with 13 bases between them. Germline CDR1 MNHEY, CDR2 SVGEGT. The CDR3 has 13 residues. The CDR3 is CASSNGIFNEQYV. The DNA of the CDR3 is TGTGCCAGCAGTAACGGGATATTTAACGAGCAGTACGTC.